This record looks at one T cell receptor beta chain sequence and its context. The sample comes from a study of blood T cell repertoires in COVID-19. In the study's own analysis: Amplification of reference gene primers provided the estimated nucleated cell counts. Produced via immunoSEQ multiplex PCR; TCRdb's table is partial and in-frame only. That table furnishes V, J and clone size, whereas the DNA furnished D and trimming. The sample shows hundreds of thousands of clones, 91% of them seen only once. The sequenced sample consisted of peripheral blood. The TCR comes from a woman under 30 who had recovered from COVID-19.

CDR3 coding DNA: TGTGCCAGCAGCCCGGGTCTGAATCCTGAAGCTTTCTTT. Translation: CASSPGLNPEAFF. The V call is TRBV5-6, the J call TRBJ1-1; D not resolved. The V and J ends lost 4 bases and 6 bases respectively, with 13 bases between them. Germline CDR1 and CDR2: SGHDT and YYEEEE. The CDR3 totals 13 residues. Supplemented by reference TRBV5-6 and TRBJ1-1, the full variable domain reads DAGVTQSPTHLIKTRGQQVTLRCSPKSGHDTVSWYQQALGQGPQFIFQYYEEEERQRGNFPDRFSGHQFPNYSSELNVNALLLGDSALYLCASSPGLNPEAFFGQGTRLTVV.